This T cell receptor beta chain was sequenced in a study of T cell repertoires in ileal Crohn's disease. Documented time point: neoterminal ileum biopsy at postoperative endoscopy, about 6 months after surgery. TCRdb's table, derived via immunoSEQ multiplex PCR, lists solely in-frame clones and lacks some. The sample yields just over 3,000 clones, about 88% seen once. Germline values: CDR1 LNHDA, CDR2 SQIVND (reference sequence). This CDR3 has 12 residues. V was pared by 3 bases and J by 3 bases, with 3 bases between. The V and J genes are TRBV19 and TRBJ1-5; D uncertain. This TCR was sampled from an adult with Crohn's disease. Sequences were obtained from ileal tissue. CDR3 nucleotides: TGTGCCAGTAGTATGCCCAATCAGCCCCAGCATTTT. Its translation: CASSMPNQPQHF. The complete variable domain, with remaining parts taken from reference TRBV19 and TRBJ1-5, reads DGGITQSPKYLFRKEGQNVTLSCEQNLNHDAMYWYRQDPGQGLRLIYYSQIVNDFQKGDIAEGYSVSREKKESFPLTVTSAQKNPTAFYLCASSMPNQPQHFGDGTRLSIL.